The present T cell receptor (beta chain) was sequenced within a study of T cells after posttransplantation cyclophosphamide. Cyclophosphamide on days +3 and +4 followed busulfan-fludarabine conditioning and a marrow graft. Profiled with immunoSEQ multiplex PCR; TCRdb holds only in-frame clones, not every one. Sampling found roughly 8,000 clones, none seen once. The CDR3 extends over 15 amino acids. CDR1 SGHTA and CDR2 FQGTGA come from the germline V gene. V dropped 1 base and J dropped 4 bases, with 11 bases sitting between them. This clone was seen many times. The V call is TRBV7-3, the J call TRBJ2-1, with D maybe TRBD2 (6 bases). The sequencing here drew on PBMCs, taken after allogeneic stem cell transplant with posttransplant cyclophosphamide. This TCR derives from a young adult male patient who received an allogeneic stem cell transplant from an unrelated donor, was CMV-positive, and had acute and chronic GVHD. Certain T cells may be donor cells from the graft. Here the CDR3 DNA reads TGTGCCAGCAGCTTAATGGGGGGAAATTACAATGAGCAGTTCTTC. Translated: CASSLMGGNYNEQFF.